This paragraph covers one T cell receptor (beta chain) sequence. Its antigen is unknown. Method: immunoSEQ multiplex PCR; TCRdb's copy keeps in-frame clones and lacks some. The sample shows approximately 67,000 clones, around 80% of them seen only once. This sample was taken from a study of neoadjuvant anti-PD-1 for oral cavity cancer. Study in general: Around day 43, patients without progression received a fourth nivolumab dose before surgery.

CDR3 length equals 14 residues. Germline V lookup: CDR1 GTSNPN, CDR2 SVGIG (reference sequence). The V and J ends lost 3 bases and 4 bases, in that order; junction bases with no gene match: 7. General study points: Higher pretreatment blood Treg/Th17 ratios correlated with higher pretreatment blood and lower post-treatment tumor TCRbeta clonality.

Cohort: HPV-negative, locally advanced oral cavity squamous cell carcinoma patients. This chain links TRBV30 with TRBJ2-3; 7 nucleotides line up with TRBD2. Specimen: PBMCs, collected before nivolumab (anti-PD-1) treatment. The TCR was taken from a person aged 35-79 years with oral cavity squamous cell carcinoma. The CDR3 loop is CAWSAMGGADTQYF. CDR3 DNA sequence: TGTGCCTGGAGCGCTATGGGGGGGGCAGATACGCAGTATTTT.